The clone carrying this T cell receptor beta chain was observed a few times. Assay used: immunoSEQ multiplex PCR; TCRdb lists only in-frame clones, some missing. The sample comprises some 200,000 clones, about 75% of which are singletons, and 5.5% to 7% rests with the top ten. The CDR3 consists of 18 residues. Trimming took 6 bases from V and 1 from J, leaving 24 bases between them. Germline-derived CDR1 and CDR2 are MDHEN and SYDVKM. The sample originates from a study of cytotoxic CD8 clonotypes in ibrutinib-treated CLL. The specimen was PBMCs, collected after 12 months of ibrutinib treatment. The origin of this receptor is a human donor with chronic lymphocytic leukemia. This chain joins TRBV28 and TRBJ1-2, with a tentative D call TRBD1 (6 bases). Here the CDR3 reads CASRQLMGPRGYNYGYTF. As DNA, the CDR3 is TGTGCCAGCAGACAATTAATGGGGCCCAGGGGCTATAACTATGGCTACACCTTC.